The source of this T cell receptor beta chain is a study of T cells after yellow fever vaccination. Study background: Any fraction with a low cell number was prepared using SMART-Seq v4 Ultra Low Input. General study results and limits: Subsequent to the booster, the majority of primary-vaccination clones reappeared (roughly 96% CD4, roughly 90% CD8).

By 5'RACE template switching, TCR cDNA was produced, with a universal primer site and UMIs added in the process. One entry per CDR3 protein results from TCRdb running MiXCR on the 5' RACE reads. The table records approximately 140,000 distinct CDR3 sequences, 7.7% of them present only once. V was trimmed by 4 bases and J by 5 bases, leaving 19 bases between them. This CDR3 contains 16 residues. Per germline, CDR1 SGHRS and CDR2 YFSETQ. This clonotype came up many times. Its antigen remains unidentified. Source: CD4+ T cells sorted from PBMCs, taken 5 days after the yellow fever booster vaccination. The source of this sequence is a man aged 25 to 40 who received the YFV17D yellow fever vaccine. The chain is built from TRBV5-1 and TRBJ2-1, with D possibly being TRBD2 (7 bases). The DNA for the CDR3 is TGCGCCAGCAGCCCGAGAGCGGGGTGGGGGCACAATGAGCAGTTCTTC. Translating gives CASSPRAGWGHNEQFF.